This T cell receptor (beta chain) was identified during a study of control samples from healthy donors and cancer patients. The V end lost 2 bases, the J end lost 0 bases, and 7 bases lay between the germline ends. This CDR3 contains 14 residues. Germline V CDR1 and CDR2: LNHDA, SQIVND (reference sequence). The assay was immunoSEQ multiplex PCR, and TCRdb's table has in-frame clones only and misses some. The sample table includes roughly 190,000 clones. The sequence derives from a woman aged 25 to 39 in good health. The sample was blood. This chain uses TRBV19 with TRBJ1-2, with unresolved D. The CDR3 loop reads CASSISVSNYGYTF. CDR3 nucleotide sequence: TGTGCCAGTAGTATATCTGTTTCTAACTATGGCTACACCTTC.